Following are 27 T cell receptor beta chains from one sample sequenced in a study of blood T cell repertoires in COVID-19. The data were produced by immunoSEQ multiplex PCR, yet TCRdb's version contains in-frame clones alone and is incomplete. The sample carries around 250,000 clones, approximately 83% recorded once. The sequenced sample was PBMCs or T cells enriched from blood (not recorded which). All receptors come from a woman in her forties or fifties who had recovered from COVID-19.

J is TRBJ2-5 and V is TRBV7-2, with 7 bases that match TRBD1. The trim removed 5 bases at V and 0 bases at J, leaving 6 bases unmatched. The germline V gene has CDR1 SGHTA and CDR2 FQGNSA. This CDR3 is built from 15 residues. The chain's CDR3 is CASSRPTGYQETQYF. CDR3 bases: TGTGCCAGCAGCCGCCCGACAGGGTACCAAGAGACCCAGTACTTC.

V gene TRBV21-1 combines with J gene TRBJ1-1. TRBV21-1 represents a pseudogene. The CDR3 is 17 amino acids. In DNA form, the CDR3 reads TGTGCCAGCAGCAAAGCGGGGCGGGGGAAGAGGGACACTGAAGCTTTCTTT. Its protein product is CASSKAGRGKRDTEAFF.

V usage is TRBV15 and J usage is TRBJ2-1; 8 bases fit TRBD2. The CDR3 runs 13 residues. With V trimmed by 3 bases and J by 8 bases, 3 bases remained unmatched. Germline V gene sequence: CDR1 LNHNV, CDR2 YYDKDF (reference sequence). The CDR3 bases are TGTGCCACCAGCAGGACTAGCGCGGATGAGCAGTTCTTC. Residues: CATSRTSADEQFF.

This chain connects TRBV5-6 to TRBJ2-3; 7 bases agree with TRBD1. CDR1 SGHDT and CDR2 YYEEEE come from the germline V gene. With 5 bases clipped from V and 3 bases from J, the junction kept 9 bases outside the gene matches. The CDR3 length is 15 residues. The CDR3 DNA is TGTGCCAGCAGTCGGACAGGTCTTAGTACAGATACGCAGTATTTT. Its protein is CASSRTGLSTDTQYF. The variable domain in full, with the rest retrieved from reference TRBV5-6 and TRBJ2-3, is DAGVTQSPTHLIKTRGQQVTLRCSPKSGHDTVSWYQQALGQGPQFIFQYYEEEERQRGNFPDRFSGHQFPNYSSELNVNALLLGDSALYLCASSRTGLSTDTQYFGPGTRLTVL.

This rearrangement joins TRBV5-1 to TRBJ2-3, with 8 nucleotides matching TRBD1. The CDR3 has 12 residues. CDR1 and CDR2 from the germline V gene are SGHRS and YFSETQ. Unmatched junction bases numbered 5, after V lost 7 bases and J lost 7 bases. Here the CDR3 reads CASGQGANTQYF. DNA of the CDR3: TGCGCCAGCGGGCAGGGGGCGAATACGCAGTATTTT. Drawing the rest from reference TRBV5-1 and TRBJ2-3, the complete variable domain is KAGVTQTPRYLIKTRGQQVTLSCSPISGHRSVSWYQQTPGQGLQFLFEYFSETQRNKGNFPGRFSGRQFSNSRSEMNVSTLELGDSALYLCASGQGANTQYFGPGTRLTVL.

A word on this clone: A junction end diverges from the germline sequence, so it may reflect a read error. V usage is TRBV20-1 and J usage is TRBJ2-7; 7 nucleotides agree with TRBD2. The germline gives CDR1 DFQATT, CDR2 SNEGSKA (reference sequence). CDR3 length: 11 amino acids. In DNA, the CDR3 is TGCAGTGCTAGTCCCTGTGGGGGGGGAGACTTC. Its protein is CSASPCGGGDF.

With respect to this clone: The sample contains more than one DNA sequence encoding this CDR3. The chain recombines TRBV28 with TRBJ2-3; 11 nucleotides match TRBD1. The ends lost 6 bases at V and 3 bases at J; junction bases unmatched: 5. This CDR3 comprises 15 residues. CDR1 is MDHEN, CDR2 SYDVKM, per germline. The CDR3 DNA reads as TGTGCCAGCAGCCCCGGGACAGGGGGGACAGATACGCAGTATTTT. Amino acid sequence: CASSPGTGGTDTQYF.

This clone came up a few times. V gene TRBV4-2 combines with J gene TRBJ2-4; 11 bases align to TRBD1. Germline V lookup: CDR1 LGHNA, CDR2 YNFKEQ. The CDR3 is made up of 18 amino acids. The ends lost 4 bases at V and 2 bases at J; junction bases unmatched: 10. CDR3 sequence: CASSPHWADRGPKNIQYF. The CDR3 bases are TGTGCCAGCAGCCCACACTGGGCGGACAGGGGGCCCAAAAACATTCAGTACTTC.

This clone appeared a few times. The rearrangement links TRBV27 to TRBJ2-1; D is uncertain. The CDR3 has 13 amino acids. Deletions cut 7 bases from V and 0 bases from J, with 7 bases between. Germline V gene lookup returns CDR1 MNHEY and CDR2 SMNVEV (reference sequence). The CDR3 is CASTPSSYNEQFF. In nucleotides, the CDR3 is TGTGCCAGCACCCCCAGCTCCTACAATGAGCAGTTCTTC.

The chain joins TRBV7-9 to TRBJ1-4; 7 bases match TRBD1. The germline CDR1 and CDR2 sequences are SEHNR and FQNEAQ (reference sequence). Trimming took 6 bases from V and 4 from J; bases not matched to a gene: 8. The CDR3 is 15 amino acids. CDR3 sequence: CASRPEGANNEKLFF. DNA for the CDR3: TGTGCCAGCAGACCTGAGGGGGCGAATAATGAAAAACTGTTTTTT.

The chain recombines TRBV29-1 with TRBJ1-2, with 8 bases matching TRBD1. The CDR3 has 10 amino acids. Germline V gene data show CDR1 as SQVTM and CDR2 as ANQGSEA. The CDR3 sequence: CSTGGQGYTF. The CDR3 coding sequence is TGCAGTACAGGGGGGCAAGGCTACACCTTC.

The rearrangement links TRBV19 to TRBJ2-2, with D possibly matching TRBD1 (6 bases). Trimming removed 9 bases from V and 2 bases from J, with 10 bases in between. This CDR3 comprises 13 residues. Germline assignment: CDR1 LNHDA and CDR2 SQIVND (reference sequence). CDR3 sequence reads: CASKQGNTGELFF. DNA of the CDR3: TGTGCCAGCAAACAGGGCAACACCGGGGAGCTGTTTTTT.

CDR3 sequence: CASRSGGEAFF. Written as DNA, the CDR3 is TGTGCCAGCAGATCGGGAGGTGAAGCTTTCTTT. This chain uses TRBV2 with TRBJ1-1; no reliable D call. V was trimmed by 6 bases and J by 7 bases, leaving 9 bases between them. CDR3 length equals 11 residues. The germline V gene encodes CDR1 SNHLY and CDR2 FYNNEI.

The chain is built from TRBV3-1 (or the pseudogene TRBV3-2) and TRBJ2-4, with D perhaps matching TRBD2 (5 bases). The CDR3 has 14 amino acids. Trimming left V 0 bases short and J 8 bases short, with 11 bases between. CDR1 and CDR2 from the germline V gene are LGHDT and YNNKEL (reference sequence). CDR3 sequence (DNA): TGTGCCAGCAGCCAAGAAGGGCGAGGGCACATTCAGTACTTC. Its protein is CASSQEGRGHIQYF.

This chain links TRBV27 with TRBJ2-5, with D possibly TRBD1 on 6 matching bases. Germline V gives CDR1 MNHEY, CDR2 SMNVEV (reference sequence). There are 14 residues in the CDR3. Trimming pared 3 bases from V and 5 bases from J, leaving 13 bases between. CDR3 in DNA: TGTGCCAGCAGTTTGGTCAGGGGCCGGGAGACCCAGTACTTC. Translating it yields CASSLVRGRETQYF.

The gene calls are TRBV4-2 and TRBJ2-2, with D possibly TRBD2 on 6 matching bases. The CDR3 spans 14 residues. The V gene lost 4 bases and the J gene lost 3 bases, with 9 bases spanning the gap. From germline, CDR1 is LGHNA and CDR2 YNFKEQ. CDR3 DNA: TGTGCCAGCAGCCCCGGGACTTACACCGGGGAGCTGTTTTTT. Its protein product is CASSPGTYTGELFF.

The gene calls are TRBV7-9 and TRBJ2-1; 13 bases are shared with TRBD2. The CDR3 spans 16 residues. The ends lost 5 bases at V and 8 bases at J; junction bases unmatched: 9. CDR1 and CDR2 from the germline V gene are SEHNR and FQNEAQ (reference sequence). The CDR3 DNA is TGTGCCAGCAGCCCCTCCGGGACTAGCGGGAACTATGAGCAGTTCTTC. Encoded protein: CASSPSGTSGNYEQFF.

The chain employs TRBV2 and TRBJ1-4; D is uncertain. V lost 8 bases, J lost 0 bases, and 7 bases lay in between. CDR3 length: 13 residues. Germline V gives CDR1 SNHLY, CDR2 FYNNEI. The CDR3 sequence: CASEAATNEKLFF. The CDR3 bases are TGTGCCAGCGAAGCTGCAACTAATGAAAAACTGTTTTTT. Using reference TRBV2 and TRBJ1-4 for the parts outside the CDR3, the full variable domain is EPEVTQTPSHQVTQMGQEVILRCVPISNHLYFYWYRQILGQKVEFLVSFYNNEISEKSEIFDDQFSVERPDGSNFTLKIRSTKLEDSAMYFCASEAATNEKLFFGSGTQLSVL.

This rearrangement joins TRBV19 to TRBJ2-7, with 8 bases aligning to TRBD1. The V segment lost 1 base and the J segment 3 bases; nucleotides outside the gene matches: 5. Germline V gene data show CDR1 as LNHDA and CDR2 as SQIVND (reference sequence). The CDR3 runs to 15 residues. In DNA, the CDR3 is TGTGCCAGTAGTATAGGGGGGACAGGAAGCTACGAGCAGTACTTC. Its translation: CASSIGGTGSYEQYF.

The gene calls are TRBV7-2 and TRBJ2-7; TRBD2 matches 7 bases. J gave up 0 bases and V 6 bases, and 8 bases lay outside the gene matches. Germline lookup yields CDR1 SGHTA and CDR2 FQGNSA. This CDR3 is 15 amino acids long. CDR3: CASSVGGASSYEQYF. CDR3 coding DNA: TGTGCCAGCAGTGTGGGAGGGGCGAGCTCCTACGAGCAGTACTTC.

The chain couples TRBV6-2 or TRBV6-3 to TRBJ2-5; no definite D call. V was shortened by 2 bases and J by 8 bases, with 9 bases between the two germline ends. Germline V lookup: CDR1 MNHEY, CDR2 SVGEGT. The CDR3 contains 12 residues. This chain's CDR3 is CASSYASITQYF. Written as DNA, the CDR3 is TGTGCCAGCAGTTACGCGTCCATTACCCAGTACTTC.

The rearrangement links TRBV13 to TRBJ1-1; D may be TRBD1 (5 bases). Deletions cut 1 base from V and 10 bases from J, with 19 bases between. Germline CDR1 PRHDT, CDR2 FYEKMQ (reference sequence). This CDR3 is 15 amino acids long. The CDR3 region is CASSLEGRSPTGAFF. The CDR3 coding sequence is TGTGCCAGCAGCTTAGAGGGCAGATCCCCTACAGGAGCTTTCTTT.

The chain links TRBV18 to TRBJ1-6; 9 nucleotides align to TRBD1. Germline CDR1 is KGHSH and CDR2 is LQKENI. Trimming cost V 8 bases and J 8 bases; bases outside gene matches: 13. This CDR3 comprises 16 residues. CDR3: CASRTLRTGAYSPLHF. As DNA, the CDR3 is TGTGCCAGCCGCACTCTCAGGACAGGGGCGTATTCACCCCTCCACTTT.

The rearrangement joins TRBV6-4 to TRBJ1-5, with 9 bases identical to TRBD1. Germline CDR1 MRHNA, CDR2 SNTAGT. Trimming cost V 2 bases and J 4 bases; bases outside gene matches: 3. This CDR3 region has 15 residues. The CDR3 protein is CASSDPGQGNQPQHF. In nucleotides, the CDR3 is TGTGCCAGCAGTGACCCAGGACAGGGGAATCAGCCCCAGCATTTT.

The chain couples TRBV19 to TRBJ1-2; the match to TRBD1 covers 9 bases. The CDR3 is made up of 15 amino acids. V was clipped by 7 bases and J by 5 bases; unmatched bases: 11. Germline lookup yields CDR1 LNHDA and CDR2 SQIVND (reference sequence). The CDR3 region is CASIQTGGVPYGYTF. CDR3 DNA sequence: TGTGCCAGTATCCAAACAGGGGGCGTCCCTTATGGCTACACCTTC.

This rearrangement joins TRBV7-9 to TRBJ2-7; possibly TRBD1 for D (6 bases). The CDR3 totals 14 residues. With 5 bases removed from V and 2 bases from J, the gap between germline ends came to 13 bases. Germline V gene lookup returns CDR1 SEHNR and CDR2 FQNEAQ (reference sequence). For the CDR3, the DNA is TGTGCCAGCAGCCCCGGGACACAAACCTACGAGCAGTACTTC. This translates into CASSPGTQTYEQYF.

V is TRBV4-1 and J is TRBJ2-5; 7 nucleotides agree with TRBD2. The germline gives CDR1 MGHRA, CDR2 YSYEKL. The CDR3 loop spans 14 amino acids. V was clipped by 5 bases and J by 5 bases; unmatched bases: 8. In nucleotides, the CDR3 is TGCGCCAGCAGCGCCTTGGGAGGGTCGGAGACCCAGTACTTC. Translation gives CASSALGGSETQYF.